This passage covers 5 T cell receptor beta chains from one sample sequenced in a study of metastatic and nonmetastatic thyroid tumors (TCRdb year 2020). Libraries were made using PCR. The sequencer was an Illumina HiSeq 4000. TCRdb cleaned the public reads at Q25 with fastp, built clones with MiXCR and kept in-frame beta chains. The sample table contains tens of thousands of clones; only one count was recorded for 13% of them. Together, the top ten hold roughly 5.3% of the sample. None of the patients had been given any treatment before thyroid surgery. Sequenced sample: blood. The receptors derive from a female donor with papillary thyroid cancer or a benign thyroid nodule (not recorded which). Some clones in this sample may be carry-over from other donors' samples.

This clone was seen ten or more times. This chain connects TRBV28 to TRBJ2-7; 7 bases fit TRBD2. The CDR3 is 14 amino acids. The trim removed 3 bases at V and 7 bases at J, leaving 9 bases unmatched. The germline CDR1 and CDR2 sequences are MDHEN and SYDVKM. DNA for the CDR3: TGTGCCAGCAGTTTGGGCGGGAGTAGAGGAGAGCAGTACTTC. The encoded protein is CASSLGGSRGEQYF.

The V and J genes are TRBV6-1 and TRBJ1-2; D is possibly TRBD1 (6 bases). This CDR3 is 13 amino acids long. The germline V and J ends were trimmed by 3 bases and 5 bases, with 10 bases remaining between them. The V gene's germline CDR1 is MNHNS and CDR2 SASEGT. Here the CDR3 reads CASSEGGRYGYTF. The CDR3 nucleotides are TGTGCCAGCAGTGAGGGGGGCCGGTATGGCTACACCTTC.

For this clone: A much larger clone lies one base from this, so it may be a read error. The gene calls are TRBV5-4 and TRBJ2-5; 11 nucleotides line up with TRBD2. Germline trimming cut 4 bases from V and 5 bases from J; bases unmatched to any gene: 10. The CDR3 sequence is 16 residues long. CDR1 SGHNT and CDR2 YYREEE come from the germline V gene (reference sequence). In DNA, the CDR3 is TGTGCCAGCAGCCAGGGACTAGCGGTAGGGGGGGAGACCCAGTACTTC. It translates to CASSQGLAVGGETQYF.

V gene TRBV25-1 combines with J gene TRBJ2-5; D is perhaps TRBD2 (6 bases). Trimming took 6 bases from V and 5 from J, leaving 7 bases between them. CDR3 length: 11 amino acids. The V gene's germline CDR1 is MGHDK and CDR2 SYGVNS. The CDR3 region has the DNA TGTGCCAGCAGGGCGGGGGAGACCCAGTACTTC. It translates to CASRAGETQYF. Filled out from reference TRBV25-1 and TRBJ2-5, the complete variable domain reads EADIYQTPRYLVIGTGKKITLECSQTMGHDKMYWYQQDPGMELHLIHYSYGVNSTEKGDLSSESTVSRIRTEHFPLTLESARPSHTSQYLCASRAGETQYFGPGTRLLVL.

This clone was counted between two and nine times. The V and J genes are TRBV20-1 and TRBJ1-6; 10 positions match TRBD1. The germline V gene encodes CDR1 DFQATT and CDR2 SNEGSKA (reference sequence). This CDR3 region has 13 residues. V lost 5 bases to trimming and J lost 8 bases; unmatched junction nucleotides: 3. The CDR3 DNA reads TGCAGTGCTCTGGACAGGGGGGATTCACCCCTCCACTTT. Translation: CSALDRGDSPLHF.